This T cell receptor (beta chain) was observed in a study of blood T cell repertoires in COVID-19. Study at large: Samples representing acute and convalescent COVID-19 were sourced from the United States, Italy and Spain. T cells, B-cell-depleted T cells, or PBMCs supplied cDNA or gDNA.

The CDR3 is made up of 15 amino acids. Per germline, CDR1 SGHRS and CDR2 YFSETQ. The junction had 3 bases not matched to a gene; V was cut back by 0 bases and J by 5 bases. In this sample, this clone turned up a few times. Clones were sequenced by immunoSEQ multiplex PCR, and TCRdb holds only the in-frame ones, with some missing. The sample has more than 150,000 clones; around four fifths are singletons. The sequence was obtained from a woman aged 40 to 50 with acute or convalescent COVID-19. V usage is TRBV5-1 and J usage is TRBJ1-4; TRBD1 agrees at 8 bases. Sequencing was done on a sample of peripheral blood. The CDR3 sequence: CASSLETGVNEKLFF. In nucleotides, the CDR3 is TGCGCCAGCAGCTTGGAGACAGGGGTAAATGAAAAACTGTTTTTT.